This entry lists 2 T cell receptor beta chains sequenced from one sample in a study of early T cells in non-severe SARS-CoV-2 infection. TCRdb fed the 5' RACE reads into MiXCR, producing one record per CDR3 protein. The data show over 80,000 distinct CDR3 sequences, roughly 12% seen once. Sequenced here: whole blood, sampled at baseline. These receptors were taken from an adult who was a healthcare worker with PCR-confirmed SARS-CoV-2 infection or an uninfected control (not recorded which).

The rearrangement links TRBV5-1 to TRBJ1-2; D unresolved. The CDR3 consists of 16 residues. Germline loops: CDR1 SGHRS, CDR2 YFSETQ. V lost 0 bases and J lost 4, with 16 bases in between. The CDR3 DNA reads as TGCGCCAGCAGCTTGGGGGGAGCCGAAGGGTCCTATGGCTACACCTTC. Translation: CASSLGGAEGSYGYTF.

V usage is TRBV7-9 and J usage is TRBJ2-3; no clear D gene. The V gene's germline CDR1 is SEHNR and CDR2 FQNEAQ (reference sequence). V lost 5 bases and J 4 bases, leaving 7 bases between the germline ends. CDR3 size: 12 residues. In nucleotides, the CDR3 is TGTGCCAGCAGCACATACGCAGATACGCAGTATTTT. Amino acid sequence: CASSTYADTQYF.